The next 24 T cell receptor beta chains were all read from a single sample in a study of T cells in Graves' hyperthyroidism and ophthalmopathy. TCR beta CDR3 sequences were amplified from RNA transcripts. RT-PCR in the first round (using the HTBI primer set) targeted the TCR CDR3. TCRdb ran MiXCR on the multiplex PCR reads and lists one entry per CDR3 protein. The profile shows roughly 550,000 distinct CDR3 sequences, about 16% of them singletons. Sequenced sample: blood. Source of these receptors: a woman aged 25 to 45 with Graves' ophthalmopathy.

The V call is TRBV4-2, the J call TRBJ2-5; TRBD2 matches at 7 bases. The germline V gene encodes CDR1 LGHNA and CDR2 YNFKEQ. This CDR3 has 16 residues. With V trimmed by 0 bases and J by 7 bases, 11 bases remained unmatched. CDR3 nucleotide sequence: TGTGCCAGCAGCCAAGATCAAACGGGAGGCCGCCTGACCCAGTACTTC. This gives the protein CASSQDQTGGRLTQYF.

This clonotype was picked up many times. V and J are TRBV3-1 and TRBJ2-1, with D unclear. CDR1 LGHDT and CDR2 YNNKEL come from the germline V gene (reference sequence). The CDR3 is made up of 17 amino acids. V was pared by 0 bases and J by 8 bases, with 20 bases between. The CDR3 here is CASSQDEWVSNSDEQFF. In DNA form, the CDR3 reads TGTGCCAGCAGCCAAGATGAGTGGGTTAGTAATTCAGATGAGCAGTTCTTC.

This clonotype was picked up a small number of times. J is TRBJ1-5 and V is TRBV2; 8 bases are a match to TRBD1. The CDR3 covers 17 residues. Germline loops: CDR1 SNHLY, CDR2 FYNNEI. V was pared by 8 bases and J by 9 bases, with 21 bases of the junction left unmatched. This CDR3 is CASRRDLFGQGSRPQHF. The CDR3 DNA is TGTGCCAGCCGACGAGATCTTTTTGGACAGGGAAGCAGGCCCCAGCATTTT.

Ten or more counts support this clonotype. V usage is TRBV3-1 and J usage is TRBJ1-2; 7 positions agree with TRBD1. The CDR3 totals 13 residues. V was clipped by 1 base and J by 5 bases; unmatched bases: 1. Germline CDR1 is LGHDT and CDR2 is YNNKEL (reference sequence). CDR3 DNA: TGTGCCAGCAGCCAAGCAGGGGGTTATGGCTACACCTTC. Protein: CASSQAGGYGYTF.

Remarks on this clonotype: A much larger clone lies a single base off, so this may be a read error. The chain carries TRBV6-1 and TRBJ2-5, with 7 nucleotides matching TRBD2. The length of the CDR3 is 14 residues. Germline V gives CDR1 MNHNS, CDR2 SASEGT. J lost 5 bases, V lost 3 bases, and 6 bases had no gene match. As DNA, the CDR3 is TGTGCCAGCAGTGAGGTGGGGGGGGGGGAGACCCAGTACTTC. It codes for CASSEVGGGETQYF.

This clonotype was recorded many times. V and J are TRBV28 and TRBJ1-4; 7 bases are shared with TRBD1. Germline assignment: CDR1 MDHEN and CDR2 SYDVKM. CDR3 size: 16 residues. V lost 2 bases to trimming and J lost 0 bases; unmatched junction nucleotides: 3. The CDR3 region is CASSLPGGATNEKLFF. CDR3 nucleotides: TGTGCCAGCAGTTTACCAGGGGGGGCAACTAATGAAAAACTGTTTTTT.

The chain couples TRBV15 to TRBJ2-7; no firm D call. The V gene's germline CDR1 is LNHNV and CDR2 YYDKDF (reference sequence). The ends were cut back, 0 bases at V and 4 bases at J, with 16 bases in the middle. This CDR3 has 16 amino acids. CDR3 DNA: TGTGCCACCAGCAGAGACCGGGTCCTGCGGAAATACGAGCAGTACTTC. Its protein is CATSRDRVLRKYEQYF.

This clonotype was seen many times. The chain is built from TRBV25-1 and TRBJ2-7; TRBD1 might be the D (5 bases). V was cut by 3 bases and J by 7 bases, with 19 bases left in between. The CDR3 has 15 residues. CDR1 MGHDK and CDR2 SYGVNS come from the germline V gene. The CDR3 sequence: CASSDSSGRVWEQYF. The CDR3 region has the DNA TGTGCCAGCAGTGATTCCTCCGGCAGGGTGTGGGAGCAGTACTTC.

This clonotype was picked up one time. At one end, the junction sequence differs from germline, possibly due to a read error. The genes are TRBV6-2 or TRBV6-3 and TRBJ2-7; the match to TRBD2 covers 12 bases. Germline-derived CDR1 and CDR2 are MNHEY and SVGEGT. CDR3 size: 17 residues. CDR3 nucleotides: TGTGCCAGCAGTTACCCTTTGACTAGCGGGGGATCCTACGGGCAGTACTTC. This codes for CASSYPLTSGGSYGQYF.

This clonotype was counted only a few times. The CDR3 is CASSSKTGDNEQFF. The CDR3 DNA reads as TGCGCCAGCAGCTCAAAAACAGGGGACAATGAGCAGTTCTTC. V is TRBV5-1 and J is TRBJ2-1; TRBD1 aligns across 7 bases. The CDR3 length is 14 residues. Per germline, CDR1 SGHRS and CDR2 YFSETQ. Losses at the gene ends were 3 bases for V and 5 bases for J; bases not matched to a gene: 5.

In this sample, this clonotype turned up many times. The chain links TRBV2 to TRBJ2-3; TRBD2 might be the D (7 bases). Germline CDR1 is SNHLY and CDR2 is FYNNEI. CDR3 length: 18 amino acids. Trimming pared 3 bases from V and 3 bases from J, leaving 22 bases between. For the CDR3, the DNA is TGTGCCAGCAGTGATGGGGTAGGGGGAGGGCCGGTGACAGATACGCAGTATTTT. Translated: CASSDGVGGGPVTDTQYF.

This clonotype was found many times. The gene calls are TRBV7-2 and TRBJ2-1, with TRBD2 identical over 11 bases. CDR3 length equals 16 residues. From germline, CDR1 is SGHTA and CDR2 FQGNSA. With V trimmed by 5 bases and J by 8 bases, 11 bases remained unmatched. CDR3 DNA sequence: TGTGCCAGCAGCCAGGGACTAGCGGCAGGTTTCGATGAGCAGTTCTTC. It translates to CASSQGLAAGFDEQFF. The whole variable domain, filled in from reference TRBV7-2 and TRBJ2-1, reads GAGVSQSPSNKVTEKGKDVELRCDPISGHTALYWYRQSLGQGLEFLIYFQGNSAPDKSGLPSDRFSAERTGGSVSTLTIQRTQQEDSAVYLCASSQGLAAGFDEQFFGPGTRLTVL.

The sample holds many counts of this clonotype. The CDR3 DNA sequence: TGTGCCACCAGTGATGCCGGGACTAGAAGTGGCAATGAGCAGTTCTTC. The encoded protein is CATSDAGTRSGNEQFF. The rearrangement links TRBV24-1 to TRBJ2-1; the match to TRBD2 covers 8 bases. This CDR3 has 16 residues. J gave up 6 bases and V 3 bases, and 9 bases lay outside the gene matches. Germline CDR1 is KGHDR and CDR2 is SFDVKD.

The J gene is TRBJ2-7, the V gene TRBV5-6, with TRBD1 identical over 7 bases. There are 16 residues in the CDR3. The germline V gene has CDR1 SGHDT and CDR2 YYEEEE. V lost 0 bases, J lost 0 bases, and 6 bases stayed unmatched. CDR3 nucleotide sequence: TGTGCCAGCAGCTTGGGGGGCAGGGGGAGCTCCTACGAGCAGTACTTC. Encoded protein: CASSLGGRGSSYEQYF.

A few counts support this clonotype. CDR3 DNA: TGTGCCAGCAGCCCAGCGGGAGTCTTTATCAATGAGCAGTTCTTC. Protein sequence: CASSPAGVFINEQFF. The rearrangement uses TRBV6-2 or TRBV6-3 and TRBJ2-1; 8 bases map to TRBD2. The germline V gene encodes CDR1 MNHEY and CDR2 SVGEGT. The CDR3 covers 15 residues. Losses at the gene ends were 6 bases for V and 6 bases for J; bases not matched to a gene: 10.

The genes are TRBV12-3 or TRBV12-4 and TRBJ1-4; possible D gene TRBD1, 5 bases. The CDR3 is 14 residues long. Deletions cut 8 bases from V and 3 bases from J, with 13 bases between. The CDR3, as DNA: TGTGCCAGCTTCTCGGGGCTACCTAATGAAAAACTGTTTTTT. As protein: CASFSGLPNEKLFF.

The genes are TRBV5-4 and TRBJ1-2; tentatively, D is TRBD1 (5 bases). In germline, CDR1 is SGHNT, CDR2 YYREEE (reference sequence). The V gene lost 0 bases and the J gene lost 8 bases, with 17 bases spanning the gap. CDR3 length equals 15 residues. CDR3 nucleotide sequence: TGTGCCAGCAGCTTGGGAGACAGCCGTCTCGGGGGCTACACCTTC. Translated: CASSLGDSRLGGYTF.

This clonotype was seen repeatedly, ten times or more. This chain uses TRBV2 with TRBJ1-1; the match to TRBD1 covers 9 bases. Trimming at V came to 6 bases and at J to 5 bases, leaving 4 bases not matched to a gene. Germline CDR1 SNHLY, CDR2 FYNNEI. The length of the CDR3 is 13 residues. The chain's CDR3 is CASRTDRGTEAFF. In DNA, the CDR3 is TGTGCCAGCAGAACCGACAGGGGGACTGAAGCTTTCTTT.

Note on this clonotype: With a much larger clone just one base away, this may be a read error. The chain is built from TRBV18 and TRBJ2-1; 9 nucleotides match TRBD1. CDR3 length equals 17 residues. V lost 0 bases, J lost 0 bases, and 3 bases stayed unmatched. The V gene's germline CDR1 is KGHSH and CDR2 LQKENI. CDR3 amino acids: CASSPPGQGSSYNEQFF. DNA of the CDR3: TGTGCCAGCTCACCACCGGGACAGGGAAGCTCCTACAATGAGCAGTTCTTC.

This clonotype was seen repeatedly, ten times or more. J is TRBJ1-1 and V is TRBV2, with TRBD1 identical over 7 bases. Germline trimming cut 6 bases from V and 0 bases from J; bases unmatched to any gene: 10. This CDR3 comprises 16 residues. Per germline, CDR1 SNHLY and CDR2 FYNNEI. CDR3 in DNA: TGTGCCAGCAGCGCCAGACAGGGTTGGTTGAACACTGAAGCTTTCTTT. Its protein is CASSARQGWLNTEAFF.

This clonotype was counted ten times or more. The chain is built from TRBV20-1 and TRBJ2-3, with 11 bases fitting TRBD1. The CDR3 extends over 15 amino acids. Per the germline V gene, CDR1 is DFQATT and CDR2 is SNEGSKA (reference sequence). V shed 5 bases, J shed 2 bases, and the junction held 6 bases outside the gene matches. The CDR3 DNA follows: TGCAGTGCTGTCCGGGACAGGGGGAACACAGATACGCAGTATTTT. It specifies CSAVRDRGNTDTQYF.

The J gene is TRBJ2-2, the V gene TRBV6-2 or TRBV6-3, with D perhaps given as TRBD1 or TRBD2 (6 bases each). Trimming pared 4 bases from V and 4 bases from J, leaving 10 bases between. The CDR3 extends over 14 amino acids. Per the germline V gene, CDR1 is MNHEY and CDR2 is SVGEGT. The CDR3 DNA reads as TGTGCCAGCAGTTGGGGGGCGCGCACCGGGGAGCTGTTTTTT. It yields the protein CASSWGARTGELFF.

Many counts were recorded for this clonotype. This chain uses TRBV12-3 or TRBV12-4 with TRBJ2-7; 9 bases are a match to TRBD1. This CDR3 has 15 residues. J gave up 3 bases and V 6 bases, and 9 bases lay outside the gene matches. The CDR3, as DNA: TGTGCCAGCAGCATGGGACAGGGTAACTTCTACGAGCAGTACTTC. This encodes CASSMGQGNFYEQYF.

The sample holds many counts of this clonotype. The chain carries TRBV6-2 or TRBV6-3 and TRBJ2-5, with D maybe TRBD1 (5 bases). The CDR3 is 15 amino acids. CDR1 and CDR2 from the germline V gene are MNHEY and SVGEGT. Deletions cut 8 bases from V and 4 bases from J, with 20 bases between. DNA for the CDR3: TGTGCCAGCTACCCAGGGCTCCCCGACGGAGAGACCCAGTACTTC. Residues: CASYPGLPDGETQYF.